The T cell receptor beta chain under discussion was sequenced for a study of blood T cell repertoires in COVID-19 (dated by TCRdb to the early 2020s). Concerning the study at large: Samples from collaborators originated in the United States, Italy and Spain and spanned both the acute and convalescent phases of COVID-19. The material from the prospective study consisted of cDNA or gDNA derived from T cells, B-cell-depleted T cells, or PBMCs. The repertoires were released in a freely available public database meant as a resource for research on the immune response to SARS-CoV-2. The samples were drawn from the first 160 participants of the ongoing ImmuneRACE study and from 950 to 1,500 subjects provided by 6 global collaborators. A de-identified subject ID, COVID-19 status, age in years and sex were almost always included in the sample metadata. HLA class I and class II types, where available, came from metadata supplied by the sample provider rather than from assay-based typing. The dataset comprised deeply sampled blood TCRbeta repertoires from subjects exposed to, actively infected with, or recovered from COVID-19. Broader findings and caveats from the paper: The amount of clinical and demographic metadata varied by source and participant and was provided uncurated.

The CDR3 measures 16 amino acids from cysteine to phenylalanine. CDR3 DNA only is kept here, 48 bases in frame from base 1. The germline V gene (reference sequence) specifies LGHDT as CDR1 and YNNKEL as CDR2. From V the trimming removes 5 bases and from J it removes 1 base, while the gene matches leave 6 bases of the junction unaccounted for. A second Seattle source provided samples from volunteer blood donors who had recovered from COVID-19. The collaborating institutions used their own protocols to collect whole blood in K2EDTA tubes. For TCRbeta analysis, collaborator samples were shipped as frozen whole blood, as isolated PBMCs, or as DNA extracted from either sample type. Comment on this clone: Its antigen has not been determined. Base qualities are not recorded, but no much larger clone differs from it by a single base.

TCRbeta CDR3 regions were amplified from genomic DNA by means of the immunoSEQ Assay, a bias-controlled multiplex PCR. In the authors' own workflow: Within the assay, amplification of reference gene primers was used to estimate how many nucleated cells each sample contained. To quantify the absolute abundance of each unique TCRbeta CDR3 rearrangement, sequence reads were collapsed and filtered. For each sample, productive Simpson clonality was calculated as the square root of Simpson's diversity index over productive rearrangements. The table comes from immuneACCESS by way of TCRdb, which keeps in-frame sequences with V and J called. Part of the clones is missing from these tables; in studies checked, under half for an unresolved V gene and the rest for unknown reasons. V, J and clone size derive from that table, while D and trimming were established from the DNA sequence. This sample holds 250,000 to 300,000 clones; over 65% were observed only once. Roughly 4.6% of the sample rests with the top ten.

Sequencing input: peripheral blood. The source is a man in his 60s who had recovered from COVID-19. Recombination linked TRBV3-1 (or the pseudogene TRBV3-2) to TRBJ2-3; 10 bases in the junction line up with TRBD2. The CDR3 region reads CASSDALAGGTDTQYF. Here is the DNA: TGTGCCAGCAGCGACGCCCTAGCGGGAGGCACAGATACGCAGTATTTT.